These 21 T cell receptor beta chains were all obtained from the same sample, sequenced in a study of control samples from healthy donors and cancer patients. The assay was immunoSEQ multiplex PCR, and TCRdb's table has in-frame clones only and misses some. Of some 160,000 clones listed, 80% to 95% are singletons. Specimen: blood. These receptor sequences come from a woman in her twenties or thirties in good health.

V is TRBV5-1 and J is TRBJ2-7; D could derive from TRBD1 or TRBD2 (5 bases each). Trimming left V 2 bases short and J 2 bases short, with 14 bases between. Germline V lookup: CDR1 SGHRS, CDR2 YFSETQ. This CDR3 region has 15 residues. CDR3 sequence (DNA): TGCGCCAGCAGCTTTGGGGGTGCTGGAGCCTACGAGCAGTACTTC. Translated: CASSFGGAGAYEQYF. The full variable domain, with the rest looked up from reference TRBV5-1 and TRBJ2-7, is KAGVTQTPRYLIKTRGQQVTLSCSPISGHRSVSWYQQTPGQGLQFLFEYFSETQRNKGNFPGRFSGRQFSNSRSEMNVSTLELGDSALYLCASSFGGAGAYEQYFGPGTRLTVT.

The V gene is TRBV7-9, the J gene TRBJ2-1; 11 positions match TRBD2. This CDR3 region has 16 residues. J gave up 2 bases and V 3 bases, and 3 bases lay outside the gene matches. Germline V lookup: CDR1 SEHNR, CDR2 FQNEAQ (reference sequence). In DNA, the CDR3 is TGTGCCAGCAGCTTTGCTAGCGGGAGGCCCTACAATGAGCAGTTCTTC. It translates to CASSFASGRPYNEQFF.

The rearrangement links TRBV19 to TRBJ2-2; tentatively, D is TRBD1 (6 bases). The V and J ends lost 9 bases and 6 bases respectively, with 20 bases between them. Germline CDR1 reads LNHDA; CDR2 reads SQIVND (reference sequence). This CDR3 is 15 amino acids long. The CDR3 protein is CASEPGHRVSGELFF. As DNA, the CDR3 is TGTGCCAGCGAACCGGGACACCGGGTTTCCGGGGAGCTGTTTTTT.

The chain carries TRBV28 and TRBJ1-1, with D uncertain. V shed 7 bases and J shed 9 bases, with 15 bases lying between them. Germline V gene lookup returns CDR1 MDHEN and CDR2 SYDVKM. CDR3 length: 12 residues. CDR3 coding DNA: TGTGCCAGCACCAAACGGCGAGGGAAAGCTTTCTTT. It specifies CASTKRRGKAFF.

As for this clone: Within the sample, other DNA sequences also encode this same CDR3. The J gene is TRBJ2-3, the V gene TRBV9; weak D call: TRBD1 (5 bases). The germline V and J ends were trimmed by 0 bases and 0 bases, with 5 bases remaining between them. The CDR3 is 14 amino acids. CDR1 is SGDLS and CDR2 is YYNGEE in the germline V gene. CDR3 DNA sequence: TGTGCCAGCAGCGTAGAGGGGAGCACAGATACGCAGTATTTT. Protein: CASSVEGSTDTQYF.

This clone is a singleton in its sample. The J gene is TRBJ2-7, the V gene TRBV28; D ambiguous. V was trimmed by 1 base and J by 6 bases, leaving 10 bases between them. The CDR3 sequence is 13 residues long. Germline V gene sequence: CDR1 MDHEN, CDR2 SYDVKM. The CDR3 reads CASSLFSRGEQYF. CDR3 sequence (DNA): TGTGCCAGCAGTTTATTTTCTAGAGGCGAGCAGTACTTC.

This clone was seen just once. The rearrangement joins TRBV5-1 to TRBJ2-2; 7 positions match TRBD2. Trimming removed 4 bases from V and 4 bases from J; junction bases left unmatched: 10. Germline V CDR1 and CDR2: SGHRS, YFSETQ. This CDR3 has 16 amino acids. The CDR3 sequence: CASSARGGRGTGELFF. In DNA form, the CDR3 reads TGCGCCAGCAGCGCCCGAGGAGGGAGGGGCACCGGGGAGCTGTTTTTT.

The chain links TRBV19 to TRBJ1-1; TRBD1 agrees at 8 bases. J was trimmed by 1 base and V by 4 bases; bases with no gene match: 5. The CDR3 runs 15 residues. Germline assignment: CDR1 LNHDA and CDR2 SQIVND (reference sequence). CDR3 nucleotide sequence: TGTGCCAGTAGTAAGGGGGACAGGCGGAACACTGAAGCTTTCTTT. It encodes CASSKGDRRNTEAFF.

The chain carries TRBV19 and TRBJ1-1, with 8 bases lining up with TRBD1. Germline lookup yields CDR1 LNHDA and CDR2 SQIVND (reference sequence). The CDR3 runs 15 residues. Unmatched junction bases numbered 10, after V lost 5 bases and J lost 5 bases. CDR3 bases: TGTGCCAGTAGTGGTGTGTCAGGGGGCGAAACTGAAGCTTTCTTT. Protein sequence: CASSGVSGGETEAFF.

This clone was seen only once. The chain has TRBV5-6 and TRBJ2-2; 9 bases are a match to TRBD2. CDR1 is SGHDT and CDR2 is YYEEEE in the germline V gene. Trimming at V came to 1 base and at J to 5 bases, leaving 6 bases not matched to a gene. The CDR3 covers 16 residues. The CDR3 reads CASSLFSGSVTGELFF. CDR3 nucleotide sequence: TGTGCCAGCAGCTTGTTTAGCGGGAGCGTAACCGGGGAGCTGTTTTTT.

This sequence joins TRBV28 and TRBJ2-3, with D perhaps being TRBD1 or TRBD2 (5 bases each). The CDR3 covers 10 residues. From germline, CDR1 is MDHEN and CDR2 SYDVKM. Trimming removed 9 bases at V and 6 bases at J, with 7 bases between. CDR3 region: CASWGDTQYF. Here the CDR3 DNA reads TGTGCCAGTTGGGGGGATACGCAGTATTTT. Based on the CDR3 plus reference TRBV28 and TRBJ2-3, the full variable domain is DVKVTQSSRYLVKRTGEKVFLECVQDMDHENMFWYRQDPGLGLRLIYFSYDVKMKEKGDIPEGYSVSREKKERFSLILESASTNQTSMYLCASWGDTQYFGPGTRLTVL.

The V call is TRBV11-3, the J call TRBJ2-3; D is possibly TRBD1 or TRBD2 (5 bases each). This CDR3 is 18 amino acids long. Trimming shortened V by 5 bases and J by 1 base, and 22 bases separated the two germline ends. Germline V gene data show CDR1 as SGHNT and CDR2 as YENEEA. The CDR3 nucleotides are TGTGCCAGCAGCGCCGGGACCCCTTTTAGTGGGGGCACAGATACGCAGTATTTT. Amino acids: CASSAGTPFSGGTDTQYF.

The chain employs TRBV19 and TRBJ2-3, with 15 bases that match TRBD2. The CDR3 is 16 amino acids. Germline V lookup: CDR1 LNHDA, CDR2 SQIVND (reference sequence). Germline trimming cut 7 bases from V and 0 bases from J; bases unmatched to any gene: 2. The CDR3 DNA is TGTGCCAGTAACGGACTAGCGGGAGGGAGCACAGATACGCAGTATTTT. Protein product: CASNGLAGGSTDTQYF.

The chain joins TRBV2 to TRBJ2-7; D gene ambiguous. V was clipped by 6 bases and J by 1 base, with 10 bases between them. Germline-derived CDR1 and CDR2 are SNHLY and FYNNEI. CDR3 length equals 13 residues. The CDR3 here is CASRGRLSYEQYF. As DNA, the CDR3 is TGTGCCAGCAGAGGAAGATTATCCTACGAGCAGTACTTC.

The chain employs TRBV10-3 and TRBJ2-3; D assignment may be TRBD1 or TRBD2 (5 bases each). The CDR3 is 15 amino acids. Germline loops: CDR1 ENHRY, CDR2 SYGVKD. Deletions cut 4 bases from V and 5 bases from J, with 16 bases between. The CDR3 DNA reads TGTGCCATCAGTGGTGGGACCCCGAACCTAGATACGCAGTATTTT. Its translation: CAISGGTPNLDTQYF.

J is TRBJ2-2 and V is TRBV15; D not certain. The CDR3 is 13 residues long. Germline assignment: CDR1 LNHNV and CDR2 YYDKDF (reference sequence). Trimming shortened V by 0 bases and J by 8 bases, and 7 bases separated the two germline ends. DNA for the CDR3: TGTGCCACCAGCAGAGAGCTAGTAGGGGAGCTGTTTTTT. This codes for CATSRELVGELFF.

V is TRBV29-1 and J is TRBJ2-5, with D perhaps assigned TRBD1 or TRBD2 (5 bases each). Germline-derived CDR1 and CDR2 are SQVTM and ANQGSEA. Between the trimmed V and J ends, which lost 5 bases and 1 base, there was a span of 11 bases. This CDR3 spans 13 amino acids. DNA for the CDR3: TGCAGCGTTCTTGGGACGGCCCAAGAGACCCAGTACTTC. Translating gives CSVLGTAQETQYF. The complete variable domain, with remaining parts taken from reference TRBV29-1 and TRBJ2-5, reads SAVISQKPSRDICQRGTSLTIQCQVDSQVTMMFWYRQQPGQSLTLIATANQGSEATYESGFVIDKFPISRPNLTFSTLTVSNMSPEDSSIYLCSVLGTAQETQYFGPGTRLLVL.

This clone was detected once. The rearrangement joins TRBV5-1 to TRBJ2-7; 9 nucleotides line up with TRBD1. Germline trimming cut 4 bases from V and 3 bases from J; bases unmatched to any gene: 8. The germline V gene has CDR1 SGHRS and CDR2 YFSETQ. The CDR3 is 15 residues long. The CDR3 sequence: CASSEKQGAGYEQYF. The CDR3 nucleotides read TGCGCCAGCAGCGAAAAACAGGGGGCTGGCTACGAGCAGTACTTC.

In this sample, this clone turned up once. The V call is TRBV7-8, the J call TRBJ1-1, with a tentative D call TRBD1 (6 bases). The ends were cut back, 5 bases at V and 6 bases at J, with 25 bases in the middle. The germline V gene encodes CDR1 SGHVS and CDR2 FQNEAQ. The CDR3 is 17 residues long. The CDR3 here is CASSPYSPGQGLSEAFF. CDR3 DNA sequence: TGTGCCAGCAGCCCTTATAGTCCCGGGCAGGGGCTTTCTGAAGCTTTCTTT.

The genes are TRBV4-3 and TRBJ1-2; no clear D. CDR3 length: 13 amino acids. Germline values: CDR1 LGHNA, CDR2 YSLEER. V shed 6 bases and J shed 3 bases, with 11 bases lying between them. The DNA of the CDR3 is TGCGCCAGCAGTCGAGGCTTGCACTATGGCTACACCTTC. It is translated as CASSRGLHYGYTF.

The chain carries TRBV6-2 or TRBV6-3 and TRBJ2-7; tentative D call: TRBD1 (5 bases). There are 13 residues in the CDR3. CDR1 and CDR2 from the germline V gene are MNHEY and SVGEGT. V was cut by 5 bases and J by 6 bases, with 14 bases left in between. DNA of the CDR3: TGTGCCAGCAGTATACCAACAGGTTCCGAGCAGTACTTC. Its translation is CASSIPTGSEQYF.